This T cell receptor beta chain was found in a study of T cells expressing NK-cell markers. The overall study: Sequencing covered eight donors, seven HCMV-seropositive and one seronegative. Points from the study as a whole: It was still unclear whether expanded NKG2C+ T cell clones were HCMV specific. Leadership of the CD3+CD56-NKG2C+ fraction also belonged to these clonotypes in a few donors.

With regard to this clonotype: What it binds is unknown.

TCRdb reprocessed the 5' RACE reads and reports one entry per CDR3 protein, with no DNA. The sample has about 550,000 distinct CDR3 sequences; the top ten hold under 4.5%. The sample taken for sequencing was blood T cells: a sorted CD56 or NKG2C T cell subset, CD4+ or CD8+ T cells, or bulk PBMC T cells (not recorded which). The TCR sequence derives from a man younger than 30 in good health.

This CDR3 reads CASSQDLSGAKNIQYF. The chain joins TRBV4-3 to TRBJ2-4; without DNA, the TCRdb call of TRBD1 cannot be checked. The length of the CDR3 is 16 residues. Germline V CDR1 and CDR2: LGHNA, YSLEER.